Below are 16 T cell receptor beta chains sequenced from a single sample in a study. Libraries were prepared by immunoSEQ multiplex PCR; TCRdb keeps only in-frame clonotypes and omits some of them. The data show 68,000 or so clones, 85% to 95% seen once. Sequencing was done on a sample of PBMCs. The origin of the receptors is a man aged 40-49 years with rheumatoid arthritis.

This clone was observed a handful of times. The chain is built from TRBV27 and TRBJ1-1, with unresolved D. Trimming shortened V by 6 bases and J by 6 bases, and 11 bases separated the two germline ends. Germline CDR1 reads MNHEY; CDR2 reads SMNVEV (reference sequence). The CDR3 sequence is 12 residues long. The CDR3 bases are TGTGCCAGCAGGGTCTGGGGTTCTGAAGCTTTCTTT. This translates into CASRVWGSEAFF.

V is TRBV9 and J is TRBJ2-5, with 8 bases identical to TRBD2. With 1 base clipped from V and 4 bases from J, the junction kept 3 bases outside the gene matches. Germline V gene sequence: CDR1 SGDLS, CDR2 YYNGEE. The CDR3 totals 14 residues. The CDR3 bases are TGTGCCAGCAGCGTAACCGGGGGGGCAGAGACCCAGTACTTC. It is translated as CASSVTGGAETQYF.

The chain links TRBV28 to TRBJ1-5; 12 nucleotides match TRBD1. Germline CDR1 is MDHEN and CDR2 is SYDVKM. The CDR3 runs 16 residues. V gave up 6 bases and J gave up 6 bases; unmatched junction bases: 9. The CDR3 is CASSSTGTGGGQPQHF. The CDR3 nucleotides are TGTGCCAGCAGCTCCACCGGGACAGGGGGCGGTCAGCCCCAGCATTTT.

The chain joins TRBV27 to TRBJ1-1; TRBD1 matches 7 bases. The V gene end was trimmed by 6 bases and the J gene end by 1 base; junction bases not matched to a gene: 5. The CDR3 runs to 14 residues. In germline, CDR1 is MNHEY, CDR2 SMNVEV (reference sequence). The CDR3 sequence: CASRTDRRNTEAFF. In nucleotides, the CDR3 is TGTGCCAGCAGAACGGACAGGCGGAACACTGAAGCTTTCTTT.

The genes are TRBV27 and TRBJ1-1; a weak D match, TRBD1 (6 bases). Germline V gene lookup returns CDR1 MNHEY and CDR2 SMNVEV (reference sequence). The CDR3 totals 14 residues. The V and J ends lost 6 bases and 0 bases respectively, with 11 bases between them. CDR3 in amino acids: CASRRQVMNTEAFF. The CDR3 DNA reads TGTGCCAGCAGGAGACAGGTGATGAACACTGAAGCTTTCTTT.

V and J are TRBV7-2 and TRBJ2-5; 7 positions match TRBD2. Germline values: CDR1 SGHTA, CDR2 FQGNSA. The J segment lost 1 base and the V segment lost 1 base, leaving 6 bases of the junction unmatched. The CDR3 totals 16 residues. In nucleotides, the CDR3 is TGTGCCAGCAGCTTAGGTTTAGCGGGCTTCCAAGAGACCCAGTACTTC. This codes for CASSLGLAGFQETQYF.

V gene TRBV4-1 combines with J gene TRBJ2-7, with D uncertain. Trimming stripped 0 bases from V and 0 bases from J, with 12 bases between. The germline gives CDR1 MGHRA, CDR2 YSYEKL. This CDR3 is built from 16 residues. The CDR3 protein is CASSQEAVVSSYEQYF. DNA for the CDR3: TGCGCCAGCAGCCAAGAGGCCGTGGTGAGCTCCTACGAGCAGTACTTC.

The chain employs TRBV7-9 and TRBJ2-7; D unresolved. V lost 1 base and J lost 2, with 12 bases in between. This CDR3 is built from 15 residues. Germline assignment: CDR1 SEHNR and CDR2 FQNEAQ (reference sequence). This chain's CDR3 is CASSLDLAGPYEQYF. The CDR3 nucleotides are TGTGCCAGCAGCTTAGATCTGGCAGGACCCTACGAGCAGTACTTC.

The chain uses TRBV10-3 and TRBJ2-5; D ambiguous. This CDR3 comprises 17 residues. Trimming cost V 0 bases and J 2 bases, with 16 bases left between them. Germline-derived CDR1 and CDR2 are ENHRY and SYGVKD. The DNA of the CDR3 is TGTGCCATCAGTGAGTCGAAATCCTTTGGCAGTCAAGAGACCCAGTACTTC. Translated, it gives CAISESKSFGSQETQYF.

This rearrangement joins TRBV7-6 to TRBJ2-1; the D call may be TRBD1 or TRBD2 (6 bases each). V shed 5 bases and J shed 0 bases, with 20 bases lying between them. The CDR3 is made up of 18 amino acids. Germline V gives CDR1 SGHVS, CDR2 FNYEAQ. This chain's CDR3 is CASSLGGRDSISYNEQFF. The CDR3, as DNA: TGTGCCAGCAGCCTCGGGGGCCGGGACTCCATCTCCTACAATGAGCAGTTCTTC.

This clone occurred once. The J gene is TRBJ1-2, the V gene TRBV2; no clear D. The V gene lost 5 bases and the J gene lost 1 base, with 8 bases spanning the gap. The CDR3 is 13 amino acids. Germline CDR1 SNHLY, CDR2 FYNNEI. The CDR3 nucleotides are TGTGCCAGCAGTTTAACAGATAACTATGGCTACACCTTC. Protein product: CASSLTDNYGYTF. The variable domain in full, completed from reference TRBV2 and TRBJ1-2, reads EPEVTQTPSHQVTQMGQEVILRCVPISNHLYFYWYRQILGQKVEFLVSFYNNEISEKSEIFDDQFSVERPDGSNFTLKIRSTKLEDSAMYFCASSLTDNYGYTFGSGTRLTVV.

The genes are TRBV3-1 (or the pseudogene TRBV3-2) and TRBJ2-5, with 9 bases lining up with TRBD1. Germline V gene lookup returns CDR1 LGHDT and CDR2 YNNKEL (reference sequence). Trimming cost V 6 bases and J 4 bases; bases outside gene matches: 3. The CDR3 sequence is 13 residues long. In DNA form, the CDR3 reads TGTGCCAGCAGACAGGGGGCACGAGAGACCCAGTACTTC. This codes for CASRQGARETQYF.

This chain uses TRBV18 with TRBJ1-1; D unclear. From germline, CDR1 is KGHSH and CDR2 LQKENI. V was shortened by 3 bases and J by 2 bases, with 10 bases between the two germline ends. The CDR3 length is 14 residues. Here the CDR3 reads CASSPLEYNTEAFF. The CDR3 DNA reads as TGTGCCAGCTCACCGTTGGAGTATAACACTGAAGCTTTCTTT.

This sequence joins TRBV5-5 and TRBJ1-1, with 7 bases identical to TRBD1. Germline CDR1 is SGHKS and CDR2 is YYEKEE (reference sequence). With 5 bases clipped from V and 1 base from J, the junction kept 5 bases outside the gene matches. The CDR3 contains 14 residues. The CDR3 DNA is TGTGCCAGCAGACAGGGACAGACGAACACTGAAGCTTTCTTT. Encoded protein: CASRQGQTNTEAFF.

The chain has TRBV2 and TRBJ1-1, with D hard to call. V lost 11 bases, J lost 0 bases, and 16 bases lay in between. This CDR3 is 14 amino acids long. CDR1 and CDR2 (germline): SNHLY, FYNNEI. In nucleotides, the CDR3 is TGTGCCGGACTGGACGGCGGTATGAACACTGAAGCTTTCTTT. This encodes CAGLDGGMNTEAFF.

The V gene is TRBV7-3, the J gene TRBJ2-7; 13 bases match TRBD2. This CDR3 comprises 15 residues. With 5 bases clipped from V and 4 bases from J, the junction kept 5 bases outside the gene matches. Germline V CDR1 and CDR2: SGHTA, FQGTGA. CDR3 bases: TGTGCCAGCAGCCTCGGACTAGCGGGAGTGTACGAGCAGTACTTC. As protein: CASSLGLAGVYEQYF.